The following is a T cell receptor (beta chain) sequence with its context. Its target is unknown. This sample stems from a study of PD-L1 blockade in urothelial cancer. The wider study: Analyses used blood from 3 weeks (second dose) and 6 weeks after treatment start. The study recovered a median of about 140,000 T cells per blood sample.

The repertoire was sequenced with immunoSEQ multiplex PCR; TCRdb's copy has only in-frame clones and lacks some. The sample records about 63,000 clones, roughly 79% being singletons. Specified time point: pretreatment peripheral blood. Study outcomes and limitations: It was durable-benefit patients whose tumor-associated blood clones expanded more at 3 weeks.

CDR3 size: 14 residues. Per germline, CDR1 SGHTA and CDR2 FQGTGA. Deletions cut 5 bases from V and 2 bases from J, with 9 bases between. Sequencing used PBMCs, obtained around atezolizumab (anti-PD-L1) treatment. This receptor was identified in a man between 65 and 85 years old with urothelial cancer. The genes are TRBV7-3 and TRBJ2-2; D is ambiguous. The CDR3 nucleotides are TGTGCCAGCAGCCCATTACTAAACACCGGGGAGCTGTTTTTT. This sequence encodes CASSPLLNTGELFF.